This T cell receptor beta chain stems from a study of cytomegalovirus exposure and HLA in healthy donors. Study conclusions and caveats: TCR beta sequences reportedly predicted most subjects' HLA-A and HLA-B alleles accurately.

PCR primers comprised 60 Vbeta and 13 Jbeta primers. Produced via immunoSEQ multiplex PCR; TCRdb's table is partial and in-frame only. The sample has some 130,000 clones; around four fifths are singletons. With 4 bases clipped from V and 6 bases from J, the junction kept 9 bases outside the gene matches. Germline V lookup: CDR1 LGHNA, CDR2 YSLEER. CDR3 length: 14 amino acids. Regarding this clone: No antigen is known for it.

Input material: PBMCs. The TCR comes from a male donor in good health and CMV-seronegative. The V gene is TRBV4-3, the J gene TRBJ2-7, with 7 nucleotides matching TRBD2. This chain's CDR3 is CASSPSRGVAEQYF. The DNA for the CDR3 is TGCGCCAGCAGCCCCAGCCGGGGGGTCGCCGAGCAGTACTTC.